The 27 T cell receptor beta chains below come from one sample, sequenced in a study of T cell changes during pregnancy in multiple sclerosis. Profiled with immunoSEQ multiplex PCR; TCRdb holds only in-frame clones, not every one. The table lists 27,000 or so clones, about 90% of them singletons. Sequencing was performed on CD8+ T cells from peripheral blood mononuclear cells, taken in the second trimester of pregnancy. The receptors stem from a female donor with multiple sclerosis, enrolled in a pregnancy study.

The rearrangement uses TRBV6-5 and TRBJ2-5; possible D gene TRBD1, 6 bases. The CDR3 extends over 15 amino acids. In germline, CDR1 is MNHEY, CDR2 SVGAGI. V was cut by 0 bases and J by 2 bases, with 10 bases left in between. CDR3 in amino acids: CASSYSGTRQETQYF. DNA for the CDR3: TGTGCCAGCAGTTACTCGGGGACAAGGCAAGAGACCCAGTACTTC.

The gene calls are TRBV27 and TRBJ1-6; D perhaps matches TRBD1 (6 bases). Trimming cost V 9 bases and J 5 bases, with 11 bases left between them. CDR3 length equals 13 residues. From germline, CDR1 is MNHEY and CDR2 SMNVEV (reference sequence). The CDR3 here is CASTGRHNSPLHF. CDR3 bases: TGTGCCAGTACAGGGCGACATAATTCACCCCTCCACTTT.

The rearrangement links TRBV6-5 to TRBJ2-1; TRBD2 agrees at 9 bases. The CDR3 consists of 14 residues. Germline V gene sequence: CDR1 MNHEY, CDR2 SVGAGI. J lost 7 bases, V lost 2 bases, and 3 bases had no gene match. The CDR3 coding sequence is TGTGCCAGCAGTTACCTAGCGGGGTTTAATGAGCAGTTCTTC. It codes for CASSYLAGFNEQFF.

The chain links TRBV2 to TRBJ1-3; D ambiguous. This CDR3 has 16 amino acids. CDR1 and CDR2 from the germline V gene are SNHLY and FYNNEI. The V gene lost 1 base and the J gene lost 4 bases, with 14 bases spanning the gap. CDR3 DNA sequence: TGTGCCAGCAGTGAAGGCGGGGAAGGGCTGGGAAACACCATATATTTT. Its protein is CASSEGGEGLGNTIYF. Using reference TRBV2 and TRBJ1-3 for the parts outside the CDR3, the full variable domain is EPEVTQTPSHQVTQMGQEVILRCVPISNHLYFYWYRQILGQKVEFLVSFYNNEISEKSEIFDDQFSVERPDGSNFTLKIRSTKLEDSAMYFCASSEGGEGLGNTIYFGEGSWLTVV.

The V call is TRBV15, the J call TRBJ1-3; D is uncertain. V was trimmed by 0 bases and J by 7 bases, leaving 10 bases between them. Germline V CDR1 and CDR2: LNHNV, YYDKDF (reference sequence). The CDR3 covers 14 residues. The CDR3 sequence is CATSRDRGSNTIYF. CDR3 nucleotides: TGTGCCACCAGCAGAGATCGGGGATCGAACACCATATATTTT. Complete variable domain (other parts from reference TRBV15 and TRBJ1-3): DAMVIQNPRYQVTQFGKPVTLSCSQTLNHNVMYWYQQKSSQAPKLLFHYYDKDFNNEADTPDNFQSRRPNTSFCFLDIRSPGLGDTAMYLCATSRDRGSNTIYFGEGSWLTVV.

CDR3 residues: CASRYEPTELGYEQYF. DNA for the CDR3: TGTGCCAGCAGATACGAACCAACAGAGTTGGGCTACGAGCAGTACTTC. The chain has TRBV2 and TRBJ2-7, with unresolved D. Looked up from germline, CDR1 is SNHLY and CDR2 is FYNNEI. With 6 bases removed from V and 3 bases from J, the gap between germline ends came to 21 bases. This CDR3 comprises 16 residues.

The chain links TRBV9 to TRBJ2-7, with D possibly TRBD2 on 6 matching bases. The CDR3 is 14 amino acids. Trimming stripped 4 bases from V and 7 bases from J, with 18 bases between. Germline CDR1 and CDR2: SGDLS and YYNGEE. The CDR3 coding sequence is TGTGCCAGCAGCTTAGACTCCGGGACTCAAGAGCAGTACTTC. This gives the protein CASSLDSGTQEQYF. The full variable domain, with the rest looked up from reference TRBV9 and TRBJ2-7, is DSGVTQTPKHLITATGQRVTLRCSPRSGDLSVYWYQQSLDQGLQFLIQYYNGEERAKGNILERFSAQQFPDLHSELNLSSLELGDSALYFCASSLDSGTQEQYFGPGTRLTVT.

The chain combines TRBV5-5 with TRBJ1-5; D is ambiguous. Looked up from germline, CDR1 is SGHKS and CDR2 is YYEKEE (reference sequence). The CDR3 is 13 residues long. Trimming took off 0 bases at V and 5 bases at J, with 6 bases between the two ends. Here the CDR3 reads CASSLGGYQPQHF. CDR3 DNA sequence: TGTGCCAGCAGCTTGGGCGGTTATCAGCCCCAGCATTTT.

The CDR3 is CASSWETSNGQETQYF. The CDR3 nucleotides read TGTGCCAGCAGTTGGGAGACTAGCAATGGGCAAGAGACCCAGTACTTC. V is TRBV6-5 and J is TRBJ2-5; TRBD2 agrees at 7 bases. Germline V CDR1 and CDR2: MNHEY, SVGAGI. CDR3 length equals 16 residues. The trim removed 4 bases at V and 2 bases at J, leaving 10 bases unmatched.

The chain has TRBV5-5 and TRBJ1-3; possible D gene TRBD1, 6 bases. Germline V lookup: CDR1 SGHKS, CDR2 YYEKEE (reference sequence). The CDR3 contains 18 residues. Trimming shortened V by 4 bases and J by 0 bases, and 20 bases separated the two germline ends. The CDR3 region is CASSPRGELRSSGNTIYF. In nucleotides, the CDR3 is TGTGCCAGCAGCCCCAGGGGTGAATTGAGGAGCTCTGGAAACACCATATATTTT.

The chain uses TRBV10-3 and TRBJ2-7; 7 bases are shared with TRBD1. This CDR3 is 12 amino acids long. Trimming removed 10 bases from V and 0 bases from J; junction bases left unmatched: 3. Germline V gene sequence: CDR1 ENHRY, CDR2 SYGVKD. Written as DNA, the CDR3 is TGTGCCAGCCGGGACAGCTCCTACGAGCAGTACTTC. Translating gives CASRDSSYEQYF.

V and J are TRBV4-1 and TRBJ1-4; D is unclear. From germline, CDR1 is MGHRA and CDR2 YSYEKL. Trimming removed 4 bases from V and 3 bases from J, with 12 bases in between. The CDR3 is made up of 15 amino acids. The CDR3, as DNA: TGCGCCAGCAGCCGCCGAAGAGCGGCTAATGAAAAACTGTTTTTT. Protein sequence: CASSRRRAANEKLFF.

The chain uses TRBV14 and TRBJ2-3, with 11 bases that match TRBD2. The V gene end was trimmed by 4 bases and the J gene end by 8 bases; junction bases not matched to a gene: 8. Looked up from germline, CDR1 is SGHDN and CDR2 is FVKESK. This CDR3 is built from 15 residues. The CDR3 DNA reads as TGTGCCAGCAGCCGACTAGCGGGGCTGGCGAGTACGCAGTATTTT. Its protein is CASSRLAGLASTQYF.

The V and J genes are TRBV2 and TRBJ2-7, with TRBD1 matching 12 bases. CDR3 size: 14 residues. Trimming removed 4 bases from V and 7 bases from J; junction bases left unmatched: 5. Germline CDR1 reads SNHLY; CDR2 reads FYNNEI. The CDR3 nucleotides are TGTGCCAGCAGTGGGGGACAGGGGGCGGGGGAGCAGTACTTC. Translation: CASSGGQGAGEQYF. Complete variable domain (other parts from reference TRBV2 and TRBJ2-7): EPEVTQTPSHQVTQMGQEVILRCVPISNHLYFYWYRQILGQKVEFLVSFYNNEISEKSEIFDDQFSVERPDGSNFTLKIRSTKLEDSAMYFCASSGGQGAGEQYFGPGTRLTVT.

The gene calls are TRBV6-4 and TRBJ2-1, with a tentative D call TRBD2 (5 bases). Per the germline V gene, CDR1 is MRHNA and CDR2 is SNTAGT. V dropped 4 bases and J dropped 6 bases, with 10 bases sitting between them. The CDR3 is 13 residues long. Written as DNA, the CDR3 is TGTGCCAGCAGTGTGTCGGAGGTCAATGAGCAGTTCTTC. It is translated as CASSVSEVNEQFF.

This clone was detected once. The chain carries TRBV5-4 and TRBJ2-7; D may be TRBD1 (6 bases). CDR1 SGHNT and CDR2 YYREEE come from the germline V gene (reference sequence). Trimming took off 4 bases at V and 6 bases at J, with 17 bases between the two ends. This CDR3 region has 14 residues. The CDR3 nucleotides read TGTGCCAGCAGCCTATGGACAGACTCGGCCGAGCAGTACTTC. Translation: CASSLWTDSAEQYF.

V gene TRBV2 combines with J gene TRBJ2-1; a possible D gene is TRBD2 (5 bases). V was cut by 9 bases and J by 0 bases, with 6 bases left in between. Germline CDR1 SNHLY, CDR2 FYNNEI. This CDR3 is built from 12 residues. Here the CDR3 reads CARGSSYNEQFF. In DNA, the CDR3 is TGTGCCAGGGGGAGCTCCTACAATGAGCAGTTCTTC.

The V call is TRBV5-1, the J call TRBJ2-2; TRBD1 matches 8 bases. Looked up from germline, CDR1 is SGHRS and CDR2 is YFSETQ. The CDR3 runs to 16 residues. J was trimmed by 4 bases and V by 0 bases; bases with no gene match: 5. The CDR3 reads CASSLGLTGGTGELFF. In DNA form, the CDR3 reads TGCGCCAGCAGCTTGGGATTAACAGGGGGCACCGGGGAGCTGTTTTTT. Combining the CDR3 with reference TRBV5-1 and TRBJ2-2 gives the whole variable domain KAGVTQTPRYLIKTRGQQVTLSCSPISGHRSVSWYQQTPGQGLQFLFEYFSETQRNKGNFPGRFSGRQFSNSRSEMNVSTLELGDSALYLCASSLGLTGGTGELFFGEGSRLTVL.

In its sample, this clone was seen once. The rearrangement joins TRBV7-3 to TRBJ2-1, with 8 bases fitting TRBD2. Germline CDR1 reads SGHTA; CDR2 reads FQGTGA. J lost 7 bases, V lost 3 bases, and 5 bases had no gene match. CDR3 size: 14 residues. The CDR3 nucleotides read TGTGCCAGCAGCTTGCGGGGGGCGGGAAATGAGCAGTTCTTC. Its translation: CASSLRGAGNEQFF.

This clone ranks as medium-sized. The chain uses TRBV5-5 and TRBJ2-5; D perhaps matches TRBD2 (5 bases). The CDR3 spans 16 residues. The germline CDR1 and CDR2 sequences are SGHKS and YYEKEE (reference sequence). V was trimmed by 6 bases and J by 4 bases, leaving 22 bases between them. CDR3 nucleotide sequence: TGTGCCAGCATCCCGGCAGCGGTAGAAGGAGGAGAGACCCAGTACTTC. Encoded protein: CASIPAAVEGGETQYF.

This chain joins TRBV5-6 and TRBJ1-2, with D possibly being TRBD1 (6 bases). The CDR3 totals 13 residues. The V and J ends lost 4 bases and 6 bases respectively, with 13 bases between them. In germline, CDR1 is SGHDT, CDR2 YYEEEE. As DNA, the CDR3 is TGTGCCAGCAGCGCCACAGGGTATCATGGCTACACCTTC. Its protein is CASSATGYHGYTF.

The V gene is TRBV5-1, the J gene TRBJ2-1; 7 bases line up with TRBD2. CDR3 length equals 15 residues. Germline CDR1 reads SGHRS; CDR2 reads YFSETQ. Trimming cost V 2 bases and J 0 bases; bases outside gene matches: 2. The DNA of the CDR3 is TGCGCCAGCAGCTTCGGGGGGAGCTCCTACAATGAGCAGTTCTTC. Residues: CASSFGGSSYNEQFF.

This chain joins TRBV9 and TRBJ2-1; 12 nucleotides line up with TRBD2. The CDR3 sequence is 16 residues long. Germline V gene lookup returns CDR1 SGDLS and CDR2 YYNGEE. The V segment lost 0 bases and the J segment 4 bases; nucleotides outside the gene matches: 2. This CDR3 is CASSVALAGGYNEQFF. For the CDR3, the DNA is TGTGCCAGCAGCGTAGCCCTAGCGGGGGGGTACAATGAGCAGTTCTTC.

The table lists this clone with a few counts. CDR3 in amino acids: CATSRDGSGYRNTGELFF. CDR3 bases: TGTGCCACCAGCAGAGATGGTAGCGGTTACAGGAACACCGGGGAGCTGTTTTTT. The gene calls are TRBV15 and TRBJ2-2; D perhaps matches TRBD2 (6 bases). Germline V gene sequence: CDR1 LNHNV, CDR2 YYDKDF (reference sequence). Between the trimmed V and J ends, which lost 0 bases and 1 base, there was a span of 15 bases. CDR3 size: 18 residues.

For the CDR3, the DNA is TGTGCCAGCAGCTTAGACGGGGGGGCGAGAACCTACAATGAGCAGTTCTTC. Translating gives CASSLDGGARTYNEQFF. The chain joins TRBV5-4 to TRBJ2-1; the match to TRBD2 covers 8 bases. This CDR3 comprises 17 residues. Germline assignment: CDR1 SGHNT and CDR2 YYREEE (reference sequence). After removal of 2 bases from V and 2 bases from J, the junction contained 9 bases not matched to a gene.

This clone came up once. V and J are TRBV4-1 and TRBJ1-4; TRBD1 aligns across 11 bases. The CDR3 loop spans 19 amino acids. CDR1 and CDR2 from the germline V gene are MGHRA and YSYEKL. With 4 bases clipped from V and 11 bases from J, the junction kept 21 bases outside the gene matches. The CDR3 loop reads CASSLSPVPGQGGTRKLFF. The CDR3 nucleotides read TGCGCCAGCAGCCTCAGTCCGGTCCCGGGACAGGGGGGGACACGTAAACTGTTTTTT.

CDR3 DNA sequence: TGTGCCAGCAGGGCAGGACAGACGAACACTGAAGCTTTCTTT. Its protein is CASRAGQTNTEAFF. This sequence joins TRBV5-6 and TRBJ1-1, with a possible D match to TRBD1 (6 bases). V was clipped by 5 bases and J by 1 base, with 12 bases between them. Germline V gene data show CDR1 as SGHDT and CDR2 as YYEEEE. CDR3 length: 14 amino acids.